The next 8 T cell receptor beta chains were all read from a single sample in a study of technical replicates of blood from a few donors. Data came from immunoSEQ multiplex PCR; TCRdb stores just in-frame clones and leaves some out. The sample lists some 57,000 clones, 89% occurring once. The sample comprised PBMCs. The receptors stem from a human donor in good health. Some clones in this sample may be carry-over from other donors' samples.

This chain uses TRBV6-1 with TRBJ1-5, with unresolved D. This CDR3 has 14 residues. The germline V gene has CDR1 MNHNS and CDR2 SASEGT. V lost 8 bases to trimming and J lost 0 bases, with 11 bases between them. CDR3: CASSRGYSNQPQHF. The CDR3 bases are TGTGCCAGCTCTCGCGGTTATAGCAATCAGCCCCAGCATTTT.

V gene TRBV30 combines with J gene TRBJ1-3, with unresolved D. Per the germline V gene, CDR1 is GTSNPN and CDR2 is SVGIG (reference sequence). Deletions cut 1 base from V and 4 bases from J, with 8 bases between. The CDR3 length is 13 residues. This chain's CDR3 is CAWSGGFGNTIYF. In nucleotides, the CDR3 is TGTGCCTGGAGTGGAGGGTTCGGAAACACCATATATTTT.

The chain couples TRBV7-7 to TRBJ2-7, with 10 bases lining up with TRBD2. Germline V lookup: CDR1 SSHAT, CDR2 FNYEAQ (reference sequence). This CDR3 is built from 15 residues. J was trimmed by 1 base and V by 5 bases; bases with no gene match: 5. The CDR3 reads CASSAGLADSYEQYF. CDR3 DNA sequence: TGTGCCAGCAGCGCCGGACTAGCGGATTCCTACGAGCAGTACTTC.

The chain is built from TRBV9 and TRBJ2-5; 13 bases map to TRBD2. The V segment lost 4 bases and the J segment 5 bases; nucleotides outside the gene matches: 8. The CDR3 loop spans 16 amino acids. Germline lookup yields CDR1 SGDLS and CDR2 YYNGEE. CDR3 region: CASSILAGGPGETQYF. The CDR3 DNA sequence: TGTGCCAGCAGCATACTAGCGGGAGGGCCGGGGGAGACCCAGTACTTC.

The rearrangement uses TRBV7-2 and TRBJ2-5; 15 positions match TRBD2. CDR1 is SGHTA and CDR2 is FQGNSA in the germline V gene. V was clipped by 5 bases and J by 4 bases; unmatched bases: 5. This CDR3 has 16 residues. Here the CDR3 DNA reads TGTGCCAGCAGCCCGGGGACTAGCGGGAGGATAGAGACCCAGTACTTC. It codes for CASSPGTSGRIETQYF.

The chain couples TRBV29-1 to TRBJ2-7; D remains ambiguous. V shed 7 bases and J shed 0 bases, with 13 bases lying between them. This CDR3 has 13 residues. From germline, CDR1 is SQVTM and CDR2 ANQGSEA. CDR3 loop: CSAILRSSYEQYF. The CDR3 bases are TGCAGCGCCATCCTCCGGAGCTCCTACGAGCAGTACTTC.

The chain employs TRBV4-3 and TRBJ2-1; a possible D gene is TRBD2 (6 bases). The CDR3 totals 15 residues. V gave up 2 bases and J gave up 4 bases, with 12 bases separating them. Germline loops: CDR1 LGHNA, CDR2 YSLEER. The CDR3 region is CASSQSRLAYNEQFF. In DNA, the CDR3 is TGCGCCAGCAGCCAATCTCGTCTAGCGTACAATGAGCAGTTCTTC.

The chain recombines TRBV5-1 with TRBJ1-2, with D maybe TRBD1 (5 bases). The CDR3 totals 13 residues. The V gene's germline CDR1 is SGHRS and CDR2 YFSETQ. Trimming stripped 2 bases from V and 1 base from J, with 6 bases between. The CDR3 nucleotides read TGCGCCAGCAGCTTCGACAGTAACTATGGCTACACCTTC. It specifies CASSFDSNYGYTF.